The 24 T cell receptor delta chains given below trace back to one sample, sequenced in a study of gamma-delta chains in newborns, infants, children. TCRdb re-called the reads using CATT. The sample holds approximately 7,000 delta-chain clones, around 10% seen once. Sample: blood. These receptors all stem from a child who was a newborn, infant or young child, either healthy, febrile or measles-vaccinated (not recorded which).

Sample share makes this clone medium-sized. This specimen includes other DNA sequences encoding the same CDR3. The rearrangement uses TRDV2 and TRDJ1, with 11 positions matching TRDD3. Germline CDR1 GEAIGNYY, CDR2 EKD. The CDR3 totals 15 residues. The V segment lost 3 bases and the J segment 3 bases; nucleotides outside the gene matches: 5. The CDR3 nucleotides are TGTGCCTGTGACCCACTGGGGGATATAGCCGATAAACTCATCTTT. Its translation is CACDPLGDIADKLIF.

This clone occurred once. The DNA is omitted, as the CDR3 cannot be located on it reliably, and the CDR3 follows TCRdb's listing. The V gene reported is TRDV2; the J gene is uncalled; TRDD3, the D gene given by the table, was not confirmed from the DNA. The CDR3 length is 17 residues, termini included. Per the germline V gene, CDR1 is GEAIGNYY and CDR2 is EKD. The CDR3: CACDTREVAGGTDKIIF.

This clone was counted between two and nine times. This may arise from a read error, as a much more abundant clone is one base away. Other nucleotide sequences from this sample produce the same CDR3. The rearrangement uses TRDV2 and TRDJ1; 10 nucleotides match TRDD3. Germline values: CDR1 GEAIGNYY, CDR2 EKD. The CDR3 has 16 residues. This CDR3 is CACDTVGDTRTDKLIF. CDR3 coding DNA: TGCGCCTGTGACACCGTGGGGGATACTAGGACCGATAAACTCATCTTT.

This clone counts as medium-sized (0.01 to 0.1%). V is TRDV2 and J is TRDJ1; 7 bases map to TRDD3. The germline gives CDR1 GEAIGNYY, CDR2 EKD. Trimming removed 0 bases from V and 0 bases from J; junction bases left unmatched: 18. The CDR3 has 20 amino acids. CDR3 nucleotides: TGTGCCTGTGACACCGTTTCAGTGGGGGACGCCGCTCCCCACACCGATAAACTCATCTTT. It encodes CACDTVSVGDAAPHTDKLIF.

The sample holds a few counts of this clone. TCRdb's protein for this DNA is that of a much larger clone and differs from the translation at residue 6, likely a read error; the protein shown is the DNA translation. The chain combines TRDV2 with TRDJ1; D perhaps matches TRDD3 (5 bases). No J gene was available from TCRdb, and it was assigned here by a germline match of the DNA. V lost 0 bases and J lost 1, with 14 bases in between. This CDR3 comprises 16 residues. Per germline, CDR1 GEAIGNYY and CDR2 EKD. CDR3 in DNA: TGTGCCTGTGACACCGGGGAAAACCGGGGCACCGATAAACTCATCTTT. This encodes CACDTGENRGTDKLIF.

This clone is labeled as medium-sized. This sequence joins TRDV2 and TRDJ1, with 7 bases lining up with TRDD3. This CDR3 has 19 amino acids. The ends lost 6 bases at V and 0 bases at J; junction bases unmatched: 21. Germline lookup yields CDR1 GEAIGNYY and CDR2 EKD. CDR3 sequence reads: CACSVLGPQPLKDTDKLIF. In DNA form, the CDR3 reads TGTGCCTGTTCTGTACTGGGGCCCCAACCCCTTAAGGACACCGATAAACTCATCTTT.

The gene calls are TRDV2 and TRDJ1; D unclear. Since TCRdb gives no J gene, matching the DNA to germline was used here to assign it. The CDR3 runs 15 residues. The V gene lost 8 bases and the J gene lost 0 bases, with 18 bases spanning the gap. From germline, CDR1 is GEAIGNYY and CDR2 EKD. CDR3 protein: CAFAGDKINTDKLIF. The CDR3 nucleotides are TGTGCCTTTGCCGGTGACAAGATAAACACCGATAAACTCATCTTT.

In its sample, this clone ranks as medium-sized. The V call is TRDV2, the J call TRDJ1; 8 bases agree with TRDD3. The V segment lost 0 bases and the J segment 0 bases; nucleotides outside the gene matches: 11. This CDR3 region has 18 residues. Looked up from germline, CDR1 is GEAIGNYY and CDR2 is EKD. The CDR3: CACDTVRGYPRYTDKLIF. CDR3 DNA: TGTGCCTGTGACACCGTCAGGGGATACCCCCGATACACCGATAAACTCATCTTT.

Points on this clone: A read error may account for a junction end that differs from germline. The chain combines TRDV2 with TRDJ3; maybe TRDD3 (6 bases). The J gene was not available in TCRdb and was assigned here by matching the DNA to germline segments. The germline gives CDR1 GEAIGNYY, CDR2 EKD. The CDR3 covers 18 residues. This chain's CDR3 is CACDTGGGSSWVTRKMFF. CDR3 DNA sequence: TGTGCCTGTGACACCGGGGGGGGGAGCTCCTGGGTAACCCGAAAGATGTTTTTC.

This clone was seen a few times. Being one base from a much bigger clone, this may be a read error. The CDR3 here is CACDGLLGDTRATDKLIF. For the CDR3, the DNA is TGTGCCTGTGACGGATTACTGGGGGATACACGGGCTACCGATAAACTCATCTTT. V gene TRDV2 combines with J gene TRDJ1, with 12 bases fitting TRDD3. In the absence of a J gene in TCRdb, the DNA was matched to germline to assign it here. Germline V gene lookup returns CDR1 GEAIGNYY and CDR2 EKD. CDR3 length: 18 amino acids. V was clipped by 3 bases and J by 2 bases; unmatched bases: 12.

The chain couples TRDV2 to TRDJ1, with TRDD3 matching 10 bases. Germline assignment: CDR1 GEAIGNYY and CDR2 EKD. CDR3 length: 19 amino acids. J was trimmed by 2 bases and V by 3 bases; bases with no gene match: 17. CDR3 in DNA: TGTGCCTGTGACCGACTGGGGGATCGGGAACACCTAGGGACCGATAAACTCATCTTT. It translates to CACDRLGDREHLGTDKLIF.

About this clone itself: This CDR3 is also generated by other DNA sequences in the sample. This sequence joins TRDV2 and TRDJ2; 9 bases match TRDD3. CDR1 GEAIGNYY and CDR2 EKD come from the germline V gene. The CDR3 totals 16 residues. Germline trimming cut 1 base from V and 0 bases from J; bases unmatched to any gene: 2. The CDR3 loop is CACDTLGDTLTAQLFF. The DNA of the CDR3 is TGTGCCTGTGACACACTGGGGGACACTTTGACAGCACAACTCTTCTTT.

This clone has more than one count but fewer than ten. CDR3 region: CACDLLGVTPRDHSKLIF. CDR3 nucleotide sequence: TGTGCCTGTGACCTACTGGGGGTAACCCCCCGGGACCATTCGAAACTCATCTTT. The V call is TRDV2, the J call TRDJ1; TRDD3 matches 8 bases. V was clipped by 3 bases and J by 8 bases; unmatched bases: 22. CDR1 is GEAIGNYY, CDR2 EKD, per germline. The length of the CDR3 is 18 residues.

Comments on this clone: A far larger clone is a single base away, which makes a read error likely. The chain combines TRDV2 with TRDJ1; possible D gene TRDD3, 6 bases. V was trimmed by 3 bases and J by 5 bases, leaving 24 bases between them. The CDR3 loop spans 17 amino acids. From germline, CDR1 is GEAIGNYY and CDR2 EKD. This CDR3 is CACDSIERGEHNDKLIF. CDR3 DNA: TGTGCCTGTGACTCTATCGAACGGGGGGAACATAATGATAAACTCATCTTT.

V usage is TRDV2 and J usage is TRDJ1; 9 bases align to TRDD3. The J gene, not given by TCRdb, was assigned here from a germline match of the nucleotide sequence. Looked up from germline, CDR1 is GEAIGNYY and CDR2 is EKD. The J segment lost 0 bases and the V segment lost 3 bases, leaving 34 bases of the junction unmatched. This CDR3 has 25 amino acids. This CDR3 is CACDPVSHEGKTGGYLPRNTDKLIF. The CDR3 DNA reads as TGTGCCTGTGACCCTGTTTCCCACGAGGGCAAGACGGGGGGATACTTACCACGCAACACCGATAAACTCATCTTT.

This clone was counted a few times. The gene calls are TRDV2 and TRDJ1; 11 nucleotides match TRDD3. The trim removed 1 base at V and 5 bases at J, leaving 14 bases unmatched. This CDR3 contains 18 residues. Looked up from germline, CDR1 is GEAIGNYY and CDR2 is EKD. The CDR3 spells CACDTIYRTGGYMDKLIF. Here the CDR3 DNA reads TGTGCCTGTGACACTATATATCGTACTGGGGGATATATGGATAAACTCATCTTT.

The chain employs TRDV2 and TRDJ1, with TRDD3 as a possible D gene (5 bases). The V and J ends lost 0 bases and 2 bases respectively, with 9 bases between them. Per the germline V gene, CDR1 is GEAIGNYY and CDR2 is EKD. The CDR3 totals 14 residues. CDR3: CACDTVGSTDKLIF. Written as DNA, the CDR3 is TGTGCCTGTGACACCGTGGGGTCTACCGATAAACTCATCTTT.

No J gene was named, though the V gene is TRDV2; the DNA was not compared with TRDD3, the D call given in the table. From germline, CDR1 is GEAIGNYY and CDR2 EKD. This CDR3 spans 19 amino acids. The CDR3 DNA reads as TGTGCCTGTGACACCGTGTGGACGGGGGGACCCAAGGAAACCGATAAAATCATCTTT. This translates into CACDTVWTGGPKETDKIIF.

This clone has a handful of counts. This same CDR3 is encoded by further DNA sequences in the sample. The chain links TRDV2 to TRDJ1, with D unclear. Per germline, CDR1 GEAIGNYY and CDR2 EKD. The CDR3 is made up of 15 amino acids. Trimming took off 0 bases at V and 0 bases at J, with 10 bases between the two ends. The CDR3 DNA reads TGTGCCTGTGACACCGTCGGCGAGAACACCGATAAACTCATCTTT. It is translated as CACDTVGENTDKLIF.

By sample fraction, this clone is medium-sized. The chain couples TRDV2 to TRDJ3; TRDD3 is a possible D gene (6 bases). The CDR3 is 17 residues long. Germline V CDR1 and CDR2: GEAIGNYY, EKD. V shed 0 bases and J shed 1 base, with 9 bases lying between them. In DNA, the CDR3 is TGTGCCTGTGACACCATCACTGGGTCCTGGGACACCCGACAGATGTTTTTC. Translated, it gives CACDTITGSWDTRQMFF.

This clone was counted between two and nine times. The amino acid sequence in TCRdb belongs to a much larger clone and departs from this DNA's translation at residue 4, likely a sequencing read error; the sequence shown is translated from the DNA. V is TRDV2 and J is TRDJ1, with 8 bases lining up with TRDD3. Germline lookup yields CDR1 GEAIGNYY and CDR2 EKD. The CDR3 sequence is 15 residues long. CDR3 region: CACGTVGIPGDKLIF. CDR3 DNA sequence: TGTGCCTGTGGCACCGTGGGGATACCGGGGGATAAACTCATCTTT.

Concerning this clone: Just one base apart from a much larger clone, this may be a read error. The rearrangement uses TRDV2 and TRDJ3; TRDD2 or TRDD3 may be the D gene (5 bases each). No J segment appears in TCRdb, so it was assigned here by matching the sequence to germline. The CDR3 is 22 amino acids. Germline CDR1 reads GEAIGNYY; CDR2 reads EKD. The CDR3 DNA sequence: TGCGCCTGTGACAAGGTTTTGGGGCCCTACGTGAAGGGCTCCTGGGACACCCGACAGATGTTTTTC. This codes for CACDKVLGPYVKGSWDTRQMFF.

V is TRDV2 and J is TRDJ3, with 10 bases aligning to TRDD3. This CDR3 contains 18 residues. Unmatched junction bases numbered 9, after V lost 3 bases and J lost 5 bases. In germline, CDR1 is GEAIGNYY, CDR2 EKD. This chain's CDR3 is CACDDVLGDHGDTRQMFF. CDR3 in DNA: TGTGCCTGTGACGACGTACTGGGGGATCATGGGGACACCCGACAGATGTTTTTC.

About this clone itself: With a much larger clone just one base away, this may be a read error. The J gene is TRDJ1, the V gene TRDV2, with TRDD3 identical over 11 bases. The CDR3 loop spans 13 amino acids. Germline-derived CDR1 and CDR2 are GEAIGNYY and EKD. The junction had 2 bases not matched to a gene; V was cut back by 3 bases and J by 6 bases. The CDR3 is CACDAWGIHKLIF. The CDR3 bases are TGTGCCTGTGACGCCTGGGGGATACATAAACTCATCTTT.